This TCR beta chain appears in the sequencing data of a study of T cell changes during pregnancy in multiple sclerosis. TCRdb's copy holds only in-frame clones and misses some; the assay was immunoSEQ multiplex PCR. The profile shows 45,000 to 60,000 clones, 92% of them singletons. In germline, CDR1 is MNHNY, CDR2 SVGAGI (reference sequence). Trimming pared 3 bases from V and 3 bases from J, leaving 12 bases between. The CDR3 has 15 residues. The clonotype comes from a female donor with multiple sclerosis, enrolled in a pregnancy study. The chain has TRBV6-6 and TRBJ1-5; the D gene is possibly TRBD1 (5 bases). The sequences come from CD4+ T cells from peripheral blood mononuclear cells, collected in the third trimester of pregnancy. CDR3 DNA: TGTGCCAGCAGTTATGCGGGGGAACTCAATCAGCCCCAGCATTTT. Encoded protein: CASSYAGELNQPQHF.